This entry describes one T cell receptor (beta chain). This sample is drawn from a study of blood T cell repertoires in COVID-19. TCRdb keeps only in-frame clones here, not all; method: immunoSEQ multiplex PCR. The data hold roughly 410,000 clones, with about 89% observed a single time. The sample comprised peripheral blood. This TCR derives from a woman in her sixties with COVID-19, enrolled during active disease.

The DNA for the CDR3 is TGTGCCAGCAGTTTCAGGGTTAACTATGGCTACACCTTC. Protein sequence: CASSFRVNYGYTF. The chain recombines TRBV6-5 with TRBJ1-2; tentative D call: TRBD1 (5 bases). The germline V and J ends were trimmed by 4 bases and 1 base, with 7 bases remaining between them. Germline loops: CDR1 MNHEY, CDR2 SVGAGI. The CDR3 consists of 13 residues.